This T cell receptor beta chain was retrieved from a study of breast tumors, draining lymph nodes, adjacent tissues. Axillary draining lymph nodes of breast cancer patients supplied the node samples. Each CDR3 protein gets one entry after TCRdb re-called the multiplex PCR reads with MiXCR. The sample includes more than 100,000 distinct CDR3 sequences, under 25% seen only once; the top ten take just over 2.5%. V trimming: 5 bases; J trimming: 3 bases; junction bases outside the gene matches: 6. CDR3 length: 15 residues. Per the germline V gene, CDR1 is MNHNY and CDR2 is SVGAGI (reference sequence). This clonotype was observed many times.

This TCR was sampled from a female donor with breast cancer. Some clones in this sample may be carry-over from other donors' samples. Specimen: axillary lymph node tissue. This chain links TRBV6-6 with TRBJ2-2, with 7 bases that match TRBD1. The CDR3 DNA follows: TGTGCCAGCAGTAGGGGACAGAGGGACACCGGGGAGCTGTTTTTT. Translated, it gives CASSRGQRDTGELFF.